Reported below is one T cell receptor beta chain. Its specific antigen is unknown. The record has no base qualities; no much larger clone is one base away. This specimen belongs to a study of cytomegalovirus exposure and HLA in healthy donors (dated by TCRdb to 2015 to 2018). Turning to the overall study: An earlier analysis of approximately 640 of the donors reported approximately 290 Gb of sequence data and around 120 million unique TCR beta sequences from some 180 million T cells. An early release covering roughly 600 HLA-typed donors comprised about 290 gigabases of sequencing data and roughly 85 million unique TCR sequences. Among the roughly 410 genotyped donors, more than 70% belonged to the genetic ancestry cluster associated with self-reported Caucasian donors. The aim of the study was to test whether cataloging public T cell receptors could identify signatures of past pathogen exposure. Using immunosequencing, the study profiled T cell repertoires from 666 subjects and related those repertoires to cytomegalovirus serostatus. In addition to the first cohort of 666 subjects, a separate validation cohort of 120 different subjects was used. To predict cytomegalovirus infection status, the study brought together high-throughput TCR immunosequencing, statistical association of individual TCRs with disease status, and machine learning. To study patterns of TCR occurrence, a later analysis re-analyzed previously published TCR beta repertoires from 700 or so donors and added high-resolution HLA genotyping. Rather than drawing on any new phenotypic data, the later analysis identified candidate immune exposures from TCR beta sequences and the way those sequences occurred across donors. To decide whether each TCR beta V gene segment behaved as functional or pseudogenic, an earlier analysis of 587 of the donors relied on high-throughput TCR beta sequencing. Alongside the repertoire data, information on donor age, sex, ethnicity and CMV serostatus was compiled. In a later genetic analysis, genome-wide SNP genotypes for about three fifths of the roughly 670 donors were used, and that subset was treated as a discovery cohort. Every discovery cohort repertoire had been produced on one sequencing platform. Class I and class II HLA loci were covered by the typing at four-digit resolution. The number of donors typed differed by locus, with roughly 629-640 for A, B, C, DRB1 and DQB1, around 560 for DQA1, nearly 610 for DPA1, and 400 to 490 for DPB1. Four or five DR-DQ haplotypes were treated as single units for association and clustering because of strong linkage in the cohort. On average, about 200,000 unique TCR beta nucleotide sequences were sequenced per donor among fewer than 500 genotyped donors of the cohort, with about 19% of those sequences being non-productive. General conclusions and limits of the study: In a later genetic analysis, fewer N-insertions in productive TCRs were reported among donors in an Asian-associated ancestry cluster than the approximately 670-donor mean. When HLA alleles, especially DR and DQ, strongly co-occurred, attributing TCR associations to individual alleles was difficult. In vitro tests confirmed that a few of the cytomegalovirus-associated TCR beta chains recognize cytomegalovirus antigens. In an earlier analysis of several hundred of the donors, most TCR beta V segments were observed in productive rearrangements about 90% or about 30% of the time, broadly matching IMGT annotations. A later analysis found that TCR association rates varied across HLA loci, with DRB1 alleles showing the most associated TCRs and HLA-C alleles the fewest. Across donors, most TCR sequences were observed very rarely, whereas some public TCRs were present in many individuals. At a false discovery rate of 0.05, a later analysis linked fewer than 20,000 TCR beta sequences to specific HLA alleles. According to the authors, the approach could potentially be generalized to other disease states and immunological phenotypes. The cohort was sequenced for TCR beta chains only, and without alpha or paired-chain data the features that could be detected were limited. CMV serostatus was the only immune exposure information available for the cohort. Presence/absence analyses assumed roughly uniform sequencing depth across donors, an assumption that may not hold. A later analysis found that HLA-associated TCR beta chains were more clonally expanded and had lower generation probabilities than equally common non-associated chains. A further reported finding was that TCR beta sequences accurately predicted the HLA-A and HLA-B alleles for most subjects in the first cohort. In a later genetic analysis, a missense DCLRE1C variant was associated with V-gene and J-gene trimming of TCR beta chains, and the association was replicated in an independent cohort. Cytomegalovirus status was reported to be diagnosed by the classifier with high specificity and sensitivity in both the original and validation cohorts. Because HLA typing was missing for some donors at each locus, association tests included only the typed subset. A later analysis reported that several top co-occurrence clusters appeared linked to parvovirus B19, influenza, CMV and Epstein-Barr virus. A cluster of highly shared sequence variants was judged likely to represent a technical artifact of the sequencing pipeline. The 87-base-pair reads could not distinguish some IMGT-functional V segments, including TRBV6-2 and TRBV6-3, so those segments were excluded. Most CMV-associated TCR beta chains appeared to be HLA-restricted in a later analysis, and the HLA associations seemed to be driven largely by CMV exposure. A total of 164 TCR beta chains were listed by the study as associated with cytomegalovirus. Linkage disequilibrium might explain the correlated functional status among segregating V segments, but an unknown experimental factor could not be excluded. The earlier analysis of nearly 600 of the donors excluded approximately 17 rarely observed V segments, including chromosome 9 orphons, because counts were too low.

Receptor libraries were prepared by the immunoSEQ multiplex PCR assay. A mixture of 60 forward primers for TCR Vbeta segments and 13 reverse primers for TCR Jbeta segments was used in the multiplex PCR. The CDR3 region of rearranged TCR beta genes was amplified from genomic DNA by a multiplex PCR assay. On the Illumina HiSeq System, the amplified TCR beta libraries were sequenced as 87-base-pair reads. The study's own analysis went as follows. Across the 670 or so repertoires, a later analysis counted 75 million to 90 million unique TCR beta chains, some 11 million of which were shared by at least two donors. Raw reads were error-corrected and collapsed into unique sequences with a nearest-neighbor algorithm that merged closely related sequences to remove PCR and sequencing errors. Alignment of CDR3 sequences to IMGT reference sequences was used to assign V, D and J gene segments. For a sequence to be retained, at least a six-nucleotide match to both a V gene segment and a J gene segment was required. A rearrangement was called productive if the CDR3 had no stop codons and remained in frame with V and J, and every other rearrangement was called non-productive. Following IMGT convention, CDR3 was defined as the stretch from the second conserved V-encoded cysteine to the conserved J-encoded phenylalanine. In an earlier analysis of roughly 610 of the donors, sequences lacking an unambiguous match to a single V gene segment were excluded. An earlier analysis of a few hundred of the donors called V segments functional above 56.7% productive rearrangements and segregating when the between-donor standard deviation exceeded 5%. To diagnose cytomegalovirus status from the catalog of TCR beta chain sequences, a statistical classification framework was built. V and J gene assignment, in a later analysis, came from comparing TCR nucleotide sequences with IMGT/GENE-DB human TR gene sequences. A later analysis assigned CDR3 sequences and most-parsimonious VDJ recombination scenarios with the TCRdist pipeline. In a later analysis, each TCR beta chain was defined by its CDR3 amino acid sequence together with its V-gene family, and reads without a unique V-gene family were excluded. In a later analysis, some 600 highly shared, low-generation-probability nucleotide sequences were removed to address suspected cross-contamination and a sequencing artifact. For each public chain, a later analysis derived a clonal expansion index from normalized ranks of inferred template counts within each repertoire. Generation probabilities in a later analysis came from a VDJ recombination model fitted to out-of-frame rearrangements, and those results were checked against IGoR. In a later analysis, hypergeometric tests were used to score TCR-TCR, TCR-HLA and TCR-CMV co-occurrence, with a repertoire-size bias correction applied to TCR pairs. In a later analysis, false discovery rates were estimated by permuting HLA or CMV assignments 20 times. In a later analysis, co-occurring TCRs were grouped with DBSCAN, and TCRdist sequence similarity was added when clustering was performed within HLA-allele-positive subsets. For co-occurrence clustering, repertoires with fewer than 30,000 or more than 120,000 public chains were excluded, along with a handful of repertoires with anomalous nucleotide sharing. As stored in TCRdb, this immuneACCESS dataset retains in-frame rearrangements with V and J assigned. A fraction of the clones does not appear; measured against another copy, unresolved V genes explain less than half of the discrepancy, and the remainder lacks a known reason. Clone size and V and J calls were adopted from that table, with D and trimming inferred from the DNA. This sample comprises fewer than 120,000 clones, more than 65% of them detected only once. The top ten hold roughly 5.6% of the sample.

Including the terminal cysteine and phenylalanine, the CDR3 comprises 16 residues. Left in the record is the CDR3 DNA by itself, 48 bases read in frame from the first base. V lost 5 bases and J lost 0 bases; the stretch between them is 16 bases long. The germline V gene encodes CDR1 LGHNT and CDR2 FRNRAP. The cohort was made up of 666 healthy bone marrow donors. At the time of sampling, every cohort member was nominally healthy, though immune exposures that went unrecorded were likely present. The donor tested CMV seropositive, placing the donor among the 289 seropositive members of the cohort. Every donor gave a peripheral blood sample, and the peripheral blood mononuclear cells from that sample were used for TCR beta sequencing. The Qiagen DNeasy Blood Extraction Kit was used to extract genomic DNA from the blood cell samples.

The sequence came from a man aged 30 to 45 in good health and CMV-seropositive. Material for sequencing was PBMCs. This chain joins TRBV12-5 to TRBJ2-5; TRBD1 is a weak D gene call, 6 bases matching. The CDR3 region reads CASGPKVTGHQETQYF. DNA sequence: TGTGCTAGTGGTCCTAAGGTGACAGGCCACCAAGAGACCCAGTACTTC.